The text below deals with one TCR beta chain. Its specificity is unknown. The data were obtained in a study of chemoradiotherapy in HPV16-positive cancers. Study background: Candidate HPV-specific T-cell clones and common TCR motifs came from functional assays in two HPV16-positive patients. General study points: Functional assays defining HPV-specific T cells used only a couple of HPV16-positive patients. During treatment, candidate HPV-specific clones and E7-related motifs expanded in tumor.

Over chemoradiotherapy, repertoires were sampled more than once. The CDR3 consists of 14 residues. The V end was cut by 2 bases, the J end by 4 bases, with 10 bases between. Germline assignment: CDR1 KGHSH and CDR2 LQKENI. Profiled with immunoSEQ multiplex PCR; TCRdb holds only in-frame clones, not every one. The table has about 5,500 clones, just under 80% seen once. Sample acquisition took place from a patient who underwent chemoradiotherapy. The chain has TRBV18 and TRBJ2-3; D not certain. This TCR was recovered from a human donor with HPV-associated anogenital cancer. The CDR3 spells CASSPSRFSDTQYF. The CDR3 region has the DNA TGTGCCAGCTCACCATCTCGGTTCTCAGATACGCAGTATTTT.